The 4 T cell receptor beta chains listed next were all sequenced from one sample in a study of shared clonotypes between healthy human individuals. Naive-designated CD8 cells lacked CD45RO, were positively enriched for CCR7, and omitted terminally differentiated effector memory CD45RA+ cells. The method was immunoSEQ multiplex PCR; TCRdb's version includes in-frame clones alone and lacks a portion of them. The sample yields about 800,000 clones, roughly 96% seen once. The sample consisted of naive CD8+ T cells sorted from blood. These receptors were collected from a man under 40 in good health.

The chain combines TRBV5-1 with TRBJ2-7; TRBD2 is a possible D gene (5 bases). Germline-derived CDR1 and CDR2 are SGHRS and YFSETQ. V was trimmed by 5 bases and J by 3 bases, leaving 18 bases between them. The CDR3 extends over 15 amino acids. CDR3 in amino acids: CASRYRAEGYYEQYF. In DNA form, the CDR3 reads TGCGCCAGCAGGTACCGGGCCGAGGGTTACTACGAGCAGTACTTC.

The V call is TRBV6-1, the J call TRBJ2-3; 10 nucleotides match TRBD2. The J segment lost 2 bases and the V segment lost 3 bases, leaving 5 bases of the junction unmatched. Germline CDR1 reads MNHNS; CDR2 reads SASEGT. The CDR3 totals 16 residues. DNA for the CDR3: TGTGCCAGCAGTGATACTGGACTAGCGGCCACAGATACGCAGTATTTT. Residues: CASSDTGLAATDTQYF.

This chain links TRBV25-1 with TRBJ2-5; possible D gene TRBD2, 5 bases. The CDR3 loop spans 14 amino acids. Germline V gives CDR1 MGHDK, CDR2 SYGVNS. Trimming took 8 bases from V and 6 from J, leaving 19 bases between them. CDR3 region: CASGERAPTQTQYF. CDR3 coding DNA: TGTGCCAGCGGGGAGAGAGCCCCAACCCAGACCCAGTACTTC. Variable domain in full (rest from reference TRBV25-1 and TRBJ2-5): EADIYQTPRYLVIGTGKKITLECSQTMGHDKMYWYQQDPGMELHLIHYSYGVNSTEKGDLSSESTVSRIRTEHFPLTLESARPSHTSQYLCASGERAPTQTQYFGPGTRLLVL.

The chain has TRBV10-3 and TRBJ1-2; the match to TRBD1 covers 10 bases. The ends lost 6 bases at V and 3 bases at J; junction bases unmatched: 4. CDR1 is ENHRY, CDR2 SYGVKD, per germline. The CDR3 totals 14 residues. CDR3 in DNA: TGTGCCATCAGGGTAGGACAGGGGGACTATGGCTACACCTTC. Translating it yields CAIRVGQGDYGYTF.